The T cell receptor beta chain under discussion was sequenced for a study of OX40 agonist ivuxolimab in advanced cancers. Study in general: The eligibility criteria allowed prior anti-PD-1, anti-PD-L1 or anti-CTLA-4 therapy, and 40% had some.

This clone was recorded a few times. The same CDR3 can be traced to other DNA sequences in this sample. Produced via immunoSEQ multiplex PCR; TCRdb's table is partial and in-frame only. Here the sample spans some 20,000 clones, 75% to 95% being singletons. The sequence was collected from an adult with an advanced solid tumor such as melanoma, head and neck, liver or kidney cancer. The sample in question was CD4+ or CD8+ T cells sorted from blood, obtained in a trial of the OX40 agonist ivuxolimab.

The CDR3 here is CASSVGETEAFF. The CDR3 DNA is TGTGCCAGCAGTGTCGGGGAGACTGAAGCTTTCTTT. V gene TRBV6-1 combines with J gene TRBJ1-1; D not certain. The CDR3 covers 12 residues. V shed 4 bases and J shed 5 bases, with 8 bases lying between them. CDR1 MNHNS and CDR2 SASEGT come from the germline V gene.